This T cell receptor (beta chain) was captured in a study of blood T cell repertoires in COVID-19. As for the study in general: Sample material is recorded as cDNA or gDNA derived from T cells, B-cell-depleted T cells, or PBMCs.

Trimming removed 6 bases at V and 1 base at J, with 16 bases between. Germline CDR1 and CDR2: MNHEY and SMNVEV (reference sequence). CDR3 length equals 16 residues. In the original workflow: For nucleated cells, counts were estimated from reference gene primer amplification. The assay was immunoSEQ multiplex PCR, and TCRdb's table has in-frame clones only and misses some. Clonal size and the V and J genes are those of that table, whereas D and trimming came from the DNA. Of about 110,000 clones listed, 90% are singletons. This TCR came from a human donor in a cohort sampled during active COVID-19. This sequence joins TRBV27 and TRBJ1-3; tentative D call: TRBD1 (5 bases). Sample: peripheral blood. Here the CDR3 reads CASSPGLYRSGNTIYF. CDR3 nucleotide sequence: TGTGCCAGCAGCCCCGGGCTGTACAGGTCTGGAAACACCATATATTTT.